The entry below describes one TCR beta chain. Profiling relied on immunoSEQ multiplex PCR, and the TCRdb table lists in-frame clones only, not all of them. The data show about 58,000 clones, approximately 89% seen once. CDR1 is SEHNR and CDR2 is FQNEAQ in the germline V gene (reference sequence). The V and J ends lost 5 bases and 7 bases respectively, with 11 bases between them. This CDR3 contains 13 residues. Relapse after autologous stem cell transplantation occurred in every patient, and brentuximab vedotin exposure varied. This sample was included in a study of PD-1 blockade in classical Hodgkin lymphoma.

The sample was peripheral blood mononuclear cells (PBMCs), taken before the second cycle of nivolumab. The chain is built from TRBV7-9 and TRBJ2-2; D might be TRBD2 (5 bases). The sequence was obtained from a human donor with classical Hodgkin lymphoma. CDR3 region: CASSRRGLGELFF. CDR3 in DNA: TGTGCCAGCAGCCGACGGGGTCTCGGGGAGCTGTTTTTT.